The 26 T cell receptor beta chains reported below all come from one sample, sequenced in a study of T cells after yellow fever vaccination. TCRdb recomputed calls from the 5' RACE reads with MiXCR, one row per CDR3 protein. The sample comprises more than 350,000 distinct CDR3 sequences, around 10% of which are singletons, and roughly 18% rests with the top ten. The sequenced sample was PBMCs, obtained on the day of the first yellow fever vaccination. The receptors were gathered from a young man who received the YFV17D yellow fever vaccine.

The chain uses TRBV5-1 and TRBJ1-2; 7 positions match TRBD1. The V segment lost 4 bases and the J segment 5 bases; nucleotides outside the gene matches: 2. The CDR3 loop spans 12 amino acids. Per the germline V gene, CDR1 is SGHRS and CDR2 is YFSETQ. The chain's CDR3 is CASSAGQYGYTF. The CDR3, as DNA: TGCGCCAGCAGCGCGGGACAGTATGGCTACACCTTC.

This chain uses TRBV3-1 with TRBJ2-1; the match to TRBD1 covers 9 bases. This CDR3 has 15 residues. The germline CDR1 and CDR2 sequences are LGHDT and YNNKEL (reference sequence). The trim removed 4 bases at V and 3 bases at J, leaving 4 bases unmatched. CDR3 sequence: CASSLGQGIYNEQFF. For the CDR3, the DNA is TGTGCCAGCAGCCTTGGACAGGGGATCTACAATGAGCAGTTCTTC.

This clonotype was observed a handful of times. The chain combines TRBV4-1 with TRBJ1-2; 9 bases map to TRBD1. CDR3 length: 15 amino acids. The V segment lost 4 bases and the J segment 5 bases; nucleotides outside the gene matches: 8. Germline V gives CDR1 MGHRA, CDR2 YSYEKL. CDR3 coding DNA: TGCGCCAGCAGCCTATCCCCGGACAGGGGTTATGGCTACACCTTC. Its protein product is CASSLSPDRGYGYTF.

The table lists this clonotype with a few counts. The chain recombines TRBV7-2 with TRBJ2-5; 7 nucleotides line up with TRBD2. This CDR3 spans 13 amino acids. The J segment lost 14 bases and the V segment lost 10 bases, leaving 19 bases of the junction unmatched. Germline V lookup: CDR1 SGHTA, CDR2 FQGNSA. CDR3: CATTGLAATPIYF. CDR3 in DNA: TGTGCCACCACGGGGCTAGCGGCCACCCCCATATACTTC.

This clonotype has more than one count but fewer than ten. V is TRBV18 and J is TRBJ2-7; maybe TRBD2 (5 bases). Trimming took 3 bases from V and 4 from J, leaving 16 bases between them. Germline V gives CDR1 KGHSH, CDR2 LQKENI. This CDR3 is built from 15 residues. The CDR3 sequence is CASSPGSGGEYEQYV. Written as DNA, the CDR3 is TGTGCCAGCTCACCCGGCTCCGGAGGAGAATACGAGCAGTACGTC.

The chain employs TRBV4-2 and TRBJ2-3, with 10 bases that match TRBD2. Germline-derived CDR1 and CDR2 are LGHNA and YNFKEQ. The CDR3 contains 16 residues. J gave up 6 bases and V 1 base, and 7 bases lay outside the gene matches. This CDR3 reads CASSQVSSGGADTQYF. The CDR3 region has the DNA TGTGCCAGCAGCCAAGTCTCCAGCGGGGGGGCCGATACGCAGTATTTT.

The V call is TRBV4-1, the J call TRBJ1-6; 8 bases line up with TRBD1. The germline V gene has CDR1 MGHRA and CDR2 YSYEKL. J gave up 8 bases and V 0 bases, and 6 bases lay outside the gene matches. CDR3 size: 16 residues. CDR3 region: CASSQERTGKDSPLHF. The CDR3 nucleotides are TGCGCCAGCAGCCAAGAGCGGACAGGGAAGGATTCACCCCTCCACTTT.

The chain employs TRBV7-8 and TRBJ2-5; D is uncertain. Germline V gene data show CDR1 as SGHVS and CDR2 as FQNEAQ. The CDR3 has 13 residues. Trimming left V 5 bases short and J 6 bases short, with 13 bases between. CDR3 residues: CASSLFLTQTQYF. The CDR3 DNA follows: TGTGCCAGCAGCCTCTTTCTGACCCAGACCCAGTACTTC.

This clonotype occurred many times. The V call is TRBV18, the J call TRBJ1-1; 7 positions agree with TRBD1. V lost 2 bases and J lost 10; bases outside the gene matches: 4. The CDR3 runs to 12 residues. The germline V gene has CDR1 KGHSH and CDR2 LQKENI. The CDR3 nucleotides read TGTGCCAGCTCACCATGGACAGGCGGAGCTTTCTTT. Its protein product is CASSPWTGGAFF.

V is TRBV7-9 and J is TRBJ2-2, with D possibly TRBD1 on 6 matching bases. With 4 bases removed from V and 6 bases from J, the gap between germline ends came to 15 bases. Per the germline V gene, CDR1 is SEHNR and CDR2 is FQNEAQ (reference sequence). The CDR3 is 15 amino acids. The DNA for the CDR3 is TGTGCCAGCAGCTCCGACAGGTTTCGTGCCGGGGAGCTGTTTTTT. Residues: CASSSDRFRAGELFF.

This clonotype was observed a few times. The rearrangement joins TRBV29-1 to TRBJ1-3; D remains ambiguous. The CDR3 extends over 12 amino acids. Germline assignment: CDR1 SQVTM and CDR2 ANQGSEA. Trimming pared 4 bases from V and 4 bases from J, leaving 8 bases between. CDR3 amino acids: CSVAPSGNTIYF. The DNA of the CDR3 is TGCAGCGTTGCCCCGTCCGGAAACACCATATATTTT.

This clonotype was seen more than once but under ten times. V and J are TRBV7-2 and TRBJ2-1; D ambiguous. V lost 2 bases and J 11 bases, leaving 10 bases between the germline ends. Germline V gene lookup returns CDR1 SGHTA and CDR2 FQGNSA. The CDR3 totals 12 residues. The CDR3 nucleotides are TGTGCCAGCAGCTTAATGGCTACAAAGCAGTTCTTC. This encodes CASSLMATKQFF.

This clonotype was seen more than once but under ten times. The chain couples TRBV20-1 to TRBJ2-2; D is unclear. The ends were cut back, 3 bases at V and 1 base at J, with 6 bases in the middle. Germline lookup yields CDR1 DFQATT and CDR2 SNEGSKA (reference sequence). The CDR3 is made up of 13 amino acids. The CDR3 spells CSASTVNTGELFF. Written as DNA, the CDR3 is TGCAGTGCTAGTACCGTGAACACCGGGGAGCTGTTTTTT.

The genes are TRBV19 and TRBJ1-2, with D possibly TRBD1 on 6 matching bases. The length of the CDR3 is 12 residues. Germline lookup yields CDR1 LNHDA and CDR2 SQIVND (reference sequence). V lost 8 bases to trimming and J lost 4 bases, with 11 bases between them. CDR3 residues: CASGGGRYGYTF. The CDR3 DNA sequence: TGTGCCAGTGGCGGGGGCCGCTATGGCTACACCTTC.

The chain carries TRBV5-6 and TRBJ2-3, with 8 bases aligning to TRBD1. V lost 1 base and J lost 4; bases outside the gene matches: 11. This CDR3 has 17 residues. CDR1 and CDR2 (germline): SGHDT, YYEEEE. CDR3 sequence: CASSLYARGLYADTQYF. The CDR3 DNA reads as TGTGCCAGCAGCTTGTATGCCAGGGGGCTGTACGCAGATACGCAGTATTTT.

As to this clonotype: A much larger clone sits a single nucleotide away, making a read error possible. The chain is built from TRBV12-3 or TRBV12-4 and TRBJ2-2, with D perhaps TRBD2 (6 bases). This CDR3 has 11 residues. CDR3 nucleotide sequence: TGTGCCAGCAGTTATGGCGGGGAGCTGTGTTTT. Protein sequence: CASSYGGELCF.

Comments on this clonotype: A much larger clonotype is one base distant, so this may be a read error. The chain recombines TRBV12-3 or TRBV12-4 with TRBJ2-2; 8 bases align to TRBD2. The CDR3 covers 19 residues. The CDR3 here is CASSLRLLRGAPGTGELVF. CDR3 DNA sequence: TGTGCCAGCAGTTTAAGATTGTTGCGGGGGGCCCCTGGGACCGGGGAGCTGGTTTTT.

As regards this clonotype: The junction and the germline gene differ at one end; a read error may be behind it. The chain has TRBV3-1 and TRBJ2-1, with TRBD2 identical over 8 bases. Germline V gene lookup returns CDR1 LGHDT and CDR2 YNNKEL (reference sequence). The CDR3 extends over 17 amino acids. In DNA form, the CDR3 reads TGTGCCACCAGCCCTCGGGGTGGCGGGGGGACCAACAATGAGCAGTTCTTC. Amino acids: CATSPRGGGGTNNEQFF.

In its sample, this clonotype was seen a few times. This chain links TRBV12-3 or TRBV12-4 with TRBJ1-2; 9 bases are shared with TRBD1. CDR3 length equals 15 residues. The V gene end was trimmed by 6 bases and the J gene end by 3 bases; junction bases not matched to a gene: 8. CDR3 protein: CASSRGQGKDYGYTF. The CDR3 coding sequence is TGTGCCAGCAGCCGCGGACAGGGGAAGGACTATGGCTACACCTTC.

This clonotype was detected only a few times. The V call is TRBV3-1, the J call TRBJ2-1; no firm D call. V was shortened by 1 base and J by 0 bases, with 10 bases between the two germline ends. Germline V gene lookup returns CDR1 LGHDT and CDR2 YNNKEL (reference sequence). The CDR3 is 16 amino acids. The CDR3 DNA follows: TGTGCCAGCAGCCAAGTGGCCGTTAGCTCCTACAATGAGCAGTTCTTC. Its protein product is CASSQVAVSSYNEQFF.

Only a few counts were recorded for this clonotype. The chain joins TRBV25-1 to TRBJ2-5, with 7 nucleotides matching TRBD2. The V segment lost 0 bases and the J segment 4 bases; nucleotides outside the gene matches: 2. In germline, CDR1 is MGHDK, CDR2 SYGVNS. CDR3 length equals 14 residues. CDR3: CASSEYGGGETQYF. The CDR3 bases are TGTGCCAGCAGTGAATATGGGGGGGGAGAGACCCAGTACTTC. The full variable domain, with the rest looked up from reference TRBV25-1 and TRBJ2-5, is EADIYQTPRYLVIGTGKKITLECSQTMGHDKMYWYQQDPGMELHLIHYSYGVNSTEKGDLSSESTVSRIRTEHFPLTLESARPSHTSQYLCASSEYGGGETQYFGPGTRLLVL.

This sequence joins TRBV7-2 and TRBJ2-7; TRBD2 aligns across 7 bases. Germline CDR1 reads SGHTA; CDR2 reads FQGNSA. V dropped 5 bases and J dropped 3; count of bases not matched to a gene: 10. The CDR3 loop spans 15 amino acids. The CDR3 here is CASSPMGGVLYEQYV. CDR3 coding DNA: TGTGCCAGCAGCCCCATGGGGGGGGTCCTCTACGAGCAGTACGTC.

The genes are TRBV4-1 and TRBJ2-7; the match to TRBD1 covers 11 bases. Germline CDR1 reads MGHRA; CDR2 reads YSYEKL. There are 15 residues in the CDR3. Germline trimming cut 4 bases from V and 3 bases from J; bases unmatched to any gene: 5. CDR3 DNA: TGCGCCAGCAGCCGAGAGGGACAGGGGGACTACGAGCAGTACTTC. Its translation: CASSREGQGDYEQYF.

This clonotype was seen a handful of times. The chain links TRBV7-2 to TRBJ2-2; D unclear. Germline CDR1 is SGHTA and CDR2 is FQGNSA. The germline V and J ends were trimmed by 2 bases and 0 bases, with 7 bases remaining between them. CDR3 length: 15 residues. In nucleotides, the CDR3 is TGTGCCAGCAGCTTACGAAGCCCGAACACCGGGGAGCTGTTTTTT. It yields the protein CASSLRSPNTGELFF.

The chain couples TRBV4-1 to TRBJ2-3; possibly TRBD1 or TRBD2 for D (5 bases each). The V end lost 8 bases, the J end lost 2 bases, and 17 bases lay between the germline ends. Germline V lookup: CDR1 MGHRA, CDR2 YSYEKL. The CDR3 consists of 15 residues. The CDR3 sequence: CASRFRERTTDTQYF. In nucleotides, the CDR3 is TGCGCCAGCCGATTCAGGGAGCGAACCACAGATACGCAGTATTTT.

This clonotype was recorded many times. The V call is TRBV7-9, the J call TRBJ1-2; D not resolved. CDR3 length: 13 amino acids. The V end was cut by 1 base, the J end by 3 bases, with 6 bases between. The V gene's germline CDR1 is SEHNR and CDR2 FQNEAQ (reference sequence). CDR3 DNA: TGTGCCAGCAGCTTAGGAGGAGACTATGGCTACACCTTC. Protein sequence: CASSLGGDYGYTF.